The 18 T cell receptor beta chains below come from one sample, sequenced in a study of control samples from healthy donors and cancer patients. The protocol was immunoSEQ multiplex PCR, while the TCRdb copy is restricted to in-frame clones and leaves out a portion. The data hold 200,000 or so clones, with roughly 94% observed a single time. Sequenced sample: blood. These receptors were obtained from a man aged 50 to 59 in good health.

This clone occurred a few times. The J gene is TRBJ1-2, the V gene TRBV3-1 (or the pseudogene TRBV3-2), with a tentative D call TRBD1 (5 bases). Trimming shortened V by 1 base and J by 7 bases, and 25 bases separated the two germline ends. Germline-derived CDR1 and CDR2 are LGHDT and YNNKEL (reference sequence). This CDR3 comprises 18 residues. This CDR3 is CASSQVGQGLIQNRGYTF. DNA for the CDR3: TGTGCCAGCAGCCAAGTTGGGCAGGGACTAATTCAAAACCGTGGCTACACCTTC.

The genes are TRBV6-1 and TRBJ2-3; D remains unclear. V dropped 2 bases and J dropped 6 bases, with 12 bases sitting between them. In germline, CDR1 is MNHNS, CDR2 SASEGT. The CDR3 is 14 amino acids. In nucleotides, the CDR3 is TGTGCCAGCAGTGAAAGGGTTAGCCCGGATACGCAGTATTTT. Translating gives CASSERVSPDTQYF.

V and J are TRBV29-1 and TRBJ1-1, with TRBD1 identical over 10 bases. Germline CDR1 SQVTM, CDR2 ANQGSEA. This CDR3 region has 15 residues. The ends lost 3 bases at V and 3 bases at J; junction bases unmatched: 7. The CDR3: CSVDLGGTGDTEAFF. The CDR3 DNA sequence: TGCAGCGTTGACCTTGGGGGGACAGGGGACACTGAAGCTTTCTTT.

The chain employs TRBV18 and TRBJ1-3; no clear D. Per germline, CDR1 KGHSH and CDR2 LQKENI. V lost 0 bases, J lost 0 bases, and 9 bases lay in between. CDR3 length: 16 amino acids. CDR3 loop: CASSPPSVLSGNTIYF. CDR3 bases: TGTGCCAGCTCACCACCTTCAGTGCTCTCTGGAAACACCATATATTTT.

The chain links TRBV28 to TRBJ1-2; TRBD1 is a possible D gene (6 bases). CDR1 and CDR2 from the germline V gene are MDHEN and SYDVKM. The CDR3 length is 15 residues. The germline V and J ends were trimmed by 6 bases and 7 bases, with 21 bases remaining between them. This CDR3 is CASRSPGAGASGYTF. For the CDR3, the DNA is TGTGCCAGCAGGTCACCGGGGGCAGGGGCCTCTGGCTACACCTTC.

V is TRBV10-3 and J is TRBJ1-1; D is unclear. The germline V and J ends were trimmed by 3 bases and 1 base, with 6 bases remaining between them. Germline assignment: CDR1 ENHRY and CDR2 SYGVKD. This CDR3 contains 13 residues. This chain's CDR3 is CAISEEENTEAFF. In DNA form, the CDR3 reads TGTGCCATCAGTGAAGAGGAGAACACTGAAGCTTTCTTT.

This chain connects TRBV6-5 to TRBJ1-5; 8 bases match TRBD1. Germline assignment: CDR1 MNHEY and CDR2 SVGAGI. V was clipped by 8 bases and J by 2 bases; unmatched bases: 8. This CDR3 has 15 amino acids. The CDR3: CASGRTGQRNQPQHF. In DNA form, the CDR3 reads TGTGCCAGCGGAAGGACAGGGCAACGCAATCAGCCCCAGCATTTT.

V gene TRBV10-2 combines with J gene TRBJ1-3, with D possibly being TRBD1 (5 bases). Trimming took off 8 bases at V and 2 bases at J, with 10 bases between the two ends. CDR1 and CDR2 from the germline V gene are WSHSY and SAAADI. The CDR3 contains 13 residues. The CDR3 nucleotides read TGCGCCAGCTATCAGGGTGCTGGAAACACCATATATTTT. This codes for CASYQGAGNTIYF.

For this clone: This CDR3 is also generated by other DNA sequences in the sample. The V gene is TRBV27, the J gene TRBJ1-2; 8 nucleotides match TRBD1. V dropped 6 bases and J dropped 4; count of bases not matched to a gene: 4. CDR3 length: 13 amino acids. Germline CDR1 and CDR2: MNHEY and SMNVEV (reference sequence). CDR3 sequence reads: CASSPTGAYGYTF. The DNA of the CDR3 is TGTGCCAGCAGCCCGACAGGGGCCTATGGCTACACCTTC.

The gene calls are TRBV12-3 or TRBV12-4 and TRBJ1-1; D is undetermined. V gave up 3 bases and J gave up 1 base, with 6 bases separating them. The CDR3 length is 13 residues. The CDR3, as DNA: TGTGCCAGCAGTTTTACAGCGAACACTGAAGCTTTCTTT. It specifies CASSFTANTEAFF.

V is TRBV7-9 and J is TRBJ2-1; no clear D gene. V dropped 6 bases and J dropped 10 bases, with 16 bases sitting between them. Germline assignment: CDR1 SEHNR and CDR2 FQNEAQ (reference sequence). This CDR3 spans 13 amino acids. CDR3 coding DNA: TGTGCCAGCAGGCCAAATGAGTCGAGGGAGCAGTTCTTC. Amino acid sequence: CASRPNESREQFF. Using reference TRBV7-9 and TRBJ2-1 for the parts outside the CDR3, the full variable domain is DTGVSQNPRHKITKRGQNVTFRCDPISEHNRLYWYRQTLGQGPEFLTYFQNEAQLEKSRLLSDRFSAERPKGSFSTLEIQRTEQGDSAMYLCASRPNESREQFFGPGTRLTVL.

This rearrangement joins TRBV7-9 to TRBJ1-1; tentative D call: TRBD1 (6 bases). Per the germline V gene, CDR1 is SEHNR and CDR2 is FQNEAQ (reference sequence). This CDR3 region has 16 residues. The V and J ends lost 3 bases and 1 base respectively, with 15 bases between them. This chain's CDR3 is CASSLGGGRPNTEAFF. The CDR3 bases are TGTGCCAGCAGCTTGGGGGGCGGCCGGCCGAACACTGAAGCTTTCTTT.

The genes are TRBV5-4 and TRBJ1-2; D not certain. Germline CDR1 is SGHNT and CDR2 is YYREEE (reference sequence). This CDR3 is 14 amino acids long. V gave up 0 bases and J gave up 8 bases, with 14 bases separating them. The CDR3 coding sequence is TGTGCCAGCAGCTTGGGAGGGCCTATTAGGGGCTACACCTTC. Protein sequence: CASSLGGPIRGYTF.

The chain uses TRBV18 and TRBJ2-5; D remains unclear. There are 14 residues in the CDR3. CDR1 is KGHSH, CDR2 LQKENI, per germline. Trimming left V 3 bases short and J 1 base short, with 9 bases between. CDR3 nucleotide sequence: TGTGCCAGCTCACCCATATCGGTCCAAGAGACCCAGTACTTC. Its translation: CASSPISVQETQYF. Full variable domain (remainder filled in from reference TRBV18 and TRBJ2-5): NAGVMQNPRHLVRRRGQEARLRCSPMKGHSHVYWYRQLPEEGLKFMVYLQKENIIDESGMPKERFSAEFPKEGPSILRIQQVVRGDSAAYFCASSPISVQETQYFGPGTRLLVL.

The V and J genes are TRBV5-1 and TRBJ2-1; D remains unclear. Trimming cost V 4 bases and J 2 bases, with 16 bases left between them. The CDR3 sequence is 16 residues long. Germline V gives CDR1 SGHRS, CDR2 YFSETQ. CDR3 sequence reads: CASSPATPKPYNEQFF. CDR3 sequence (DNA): TGCGCCAGCAGCCCAGCAACCCCTAAGCCCTACAATGAGCAGTTCTTC.

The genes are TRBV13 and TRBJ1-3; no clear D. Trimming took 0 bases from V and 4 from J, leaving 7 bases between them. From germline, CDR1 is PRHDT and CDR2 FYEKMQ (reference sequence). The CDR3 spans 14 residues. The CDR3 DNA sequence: TGTGCCAGCAGCTTAGGAGGATCCGGAAACACCATATATTTT. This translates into CASSLGGSGNTIYF.

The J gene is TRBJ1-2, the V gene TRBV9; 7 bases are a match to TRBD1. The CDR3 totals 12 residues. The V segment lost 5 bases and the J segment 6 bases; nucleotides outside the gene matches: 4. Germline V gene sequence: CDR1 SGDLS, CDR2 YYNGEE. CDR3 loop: CASSDRVHGYTF. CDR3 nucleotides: TGTGCCAGCAGTGACAGGGTCCATGGCTACACCTTC.

The CDR3 spells CASSELFLTEAFF. CDR3 DNA sequence: TGTGCCAGCAGTGAATTATTTTTAACTGAAGCTTTCTTT. The chain uses TRBV6-1 and TRBJ1-1; no clear D. Trimming stripped 2 bases from V and 5 bases from J, with 9 bases between. Per germline, CDR1 MNHNS and CDR2 SASEGT. This CDR3 is built from 13 residues.